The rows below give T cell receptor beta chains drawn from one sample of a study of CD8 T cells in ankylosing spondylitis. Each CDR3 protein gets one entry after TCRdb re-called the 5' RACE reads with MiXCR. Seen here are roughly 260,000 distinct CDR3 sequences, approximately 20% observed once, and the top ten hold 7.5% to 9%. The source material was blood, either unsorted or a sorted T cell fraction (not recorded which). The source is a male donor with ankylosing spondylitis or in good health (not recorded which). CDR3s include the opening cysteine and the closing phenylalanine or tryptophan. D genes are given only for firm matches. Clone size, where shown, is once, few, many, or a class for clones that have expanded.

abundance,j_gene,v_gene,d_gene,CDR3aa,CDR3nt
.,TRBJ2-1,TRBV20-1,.,CSASSDSYNEQFF,TGCAGTGCCTCTAGCGACTCCTACAATGAGCAGTTCTTC
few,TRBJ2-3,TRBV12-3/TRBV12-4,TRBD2,CASSPAGAGTDTQYF,TGTGCCAGCAGCCCAGCGGGAGCCGGCACAGATACGCAGTATTTT
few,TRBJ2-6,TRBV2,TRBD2,CASSPGLAGSGANVLTF,TGTGCCAGCAGTCCTGGACTAGCGGGAAGCGGGGCCAACGTCCTGACTTTC
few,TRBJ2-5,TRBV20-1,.,CSARDPGKGETQYF,TGCAGTGCTAGAGATCCAGGGAAAGGAGAGACCCAGTACTTC
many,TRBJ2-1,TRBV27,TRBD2,CASISSGDNEQFF,TGTGCCAGCATCTCTAGCGGGGACAATGAGCAGTTCTTC
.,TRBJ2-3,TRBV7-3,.,CASSPRRDTGTDTQYF,TGTGCCAGCAGCCCGCGCAGGGACACTGGCACAGATACGCAGTATTTT
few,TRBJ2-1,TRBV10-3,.,CAISEGPGEQFF,TGTGCCATCAGTGAGGGACCTGGTGAGCAGTTCTTC
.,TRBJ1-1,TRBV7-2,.,CASSSTRDAEAFF,TGTGCCAGCAGCTCTACAAGGGACGCTGAAGCTTTCTTT
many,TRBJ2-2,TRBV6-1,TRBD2,CATLGPAGVNGELFF,TGTGCCACCCTCGGGCCAGCGGGAGTGAACGGGGAGCTGTTTTTT
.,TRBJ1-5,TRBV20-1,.,CSASLGGAWSNQPQHF,TGCAGTGCTAGTCTAGGGGGGGCATGGAGCAATCAGCCCCAGCATTTT
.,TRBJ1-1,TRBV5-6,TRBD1,CASSQRQGASEAFF,TGTGCCAGCAGCCAACGACAGGGGGCTTCTGAAGCTTTCTTT
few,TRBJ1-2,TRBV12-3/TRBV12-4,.,CASSLRGPGAGYTF,TGTGCCAGCAGTTTAAGAGGGCCAGGGGCGGGCTACACCTTC
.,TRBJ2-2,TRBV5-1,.,CASSLYNRDPGELFF,TGCGCCAGCAGCTTATATAATCGGGATCCCGGGGAGCTGTTTTTT
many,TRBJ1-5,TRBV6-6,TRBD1,CASSQGANQPQHF,TGTGCCAGCAGCCAGGGGGCGAATCAGCCCCAGCATTTT
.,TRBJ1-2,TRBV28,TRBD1,CASRKQGSYGYTF,TGTGCCAGCAGGAAACAGGGGTCCTATGGCTACACCTTC
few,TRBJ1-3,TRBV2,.,CASRDPVEGGNTIYF,TGTGCCAGCAGAGACCCCGTTGAGGGGGGAAACACCATATATTTT
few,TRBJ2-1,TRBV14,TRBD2,CASSLSGGTYNEQFF,TGTGCCAGCAGCCTTAGCGGGGGGACCTACAATGAGCAGTTCTTC
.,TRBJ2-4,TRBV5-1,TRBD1,CASSLGTGASAKNIQYF,TGCGCCAGCAGCTTGGGGACAGGGGCCTCGGCCAAAAACATTCAGTACTTC
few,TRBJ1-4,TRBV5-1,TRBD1,CASTRTGAYTNEKLFF,TGCGCCAGCACCCGGACAGGGGCGTACACTAATGAAAAACTGTTTTTT
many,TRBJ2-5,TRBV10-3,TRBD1,CAISSQGAEETQYF,TGTGCCATCAGTTCGCAGGGGGCTGAAGAGACCCAGTACTTC
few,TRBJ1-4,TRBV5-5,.,CASTNTATNEKLFF,TGTGCCAGCACCAATACTGCAACTAATGAAAAACTGTTTTTT
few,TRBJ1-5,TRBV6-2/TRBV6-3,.,CASSPTDSNQPQHF,TGTGCCAGCAGCCCGACAGATAGCAATCAGCCCCAGCATTTT
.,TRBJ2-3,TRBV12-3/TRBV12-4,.,CASSGLPGTQYF,TGTGCCAGCAGTGGGCTGCCTGGTACGCAGTATTTT
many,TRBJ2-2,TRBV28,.,CASRLRGTGNTGELFF,TGTGCCAGCAGACTCCGGGGGACGGGTAACACCGGGGAGCTGTTTTTT
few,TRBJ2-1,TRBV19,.,CASSIGQVLYNEQFF,TGTGCCAGTAGTATAGGTCAGGTTCTTTACAATGAGCAGTTCTTC
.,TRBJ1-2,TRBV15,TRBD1,CATSRAGTDIGYTF,TGTGCCACCAGCAGAGCTGGGACAGATATTGGCTACACCTTC
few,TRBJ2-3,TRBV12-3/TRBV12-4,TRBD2,CASTTAGGPLDTQYF,TGTGCCAGCACCACAGCGGGGGGGCCCCTGGATACGCAGTATTTT
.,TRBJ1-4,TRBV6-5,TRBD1,CASSYSGQGATNEKLFF,TGTGCCAGCAGTTACTCGGGACAGGGGGCTACTAATGAAAAACTGTTTTTT
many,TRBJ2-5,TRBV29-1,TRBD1,CSVGQGPQETQYF,TGCAGCGTGGGACAGGGGCCGCAAGAGACCCAGTACTTC
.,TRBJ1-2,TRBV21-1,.,CASSNANYGYTF,TGTGCCAGCAGCAACGCCAACTATGGCTACACCTTC
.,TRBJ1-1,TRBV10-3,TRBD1,CAVQTGDTEAFF,TGTGCCGTACAGACAGGGGACACTGAAGCTTTCTTT
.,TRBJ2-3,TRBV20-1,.,CSAFLDTQYF,TGCAGTGCTTTCCTAGATACGCAGTATTTT
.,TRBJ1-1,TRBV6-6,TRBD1,CASSRDRPEAFF,TGTGCCAGCAGCCGGGACAGGCCTGAAGCTTTCTTT
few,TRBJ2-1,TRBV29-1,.,CSVEDQGGSYNEQFF,TGCAGCGTTGAAGATCAAGGGGGTTCCTACAATGAGCAGTTCTTC
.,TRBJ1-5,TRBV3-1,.,CASSQSDGAGDNQPQHF,TGTGCCAGCAGCCAATCCGACGGGGCAGGGGACAATCAGCCCCAGCATTTT
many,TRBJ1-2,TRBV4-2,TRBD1,CASSQAAGQGEAGYTF,TGTGCCAGCAGCCAGGCTGCGGGACAGGGAGAAGCTGGCTACACCTTC
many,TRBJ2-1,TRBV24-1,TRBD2,CATSDLDPSGGPESYNEQFF,TGTGCCACCAGTGATTTGGATCCTAGCGGGGGGCCTGAATCCTACAATGAGCAGTTCTTC
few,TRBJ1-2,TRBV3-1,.,CASSEVRLYGYTF,TGTGCCAGCAGCGAGGTCAGGTTATATGGCTACACCTTC
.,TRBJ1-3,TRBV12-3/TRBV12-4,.,CASRRGISSGNTIYF,TGTGCCAGCAGGCGGGGTATTAGCTCTGGAAACACCATATATTTT
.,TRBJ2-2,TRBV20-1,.,CSASRGTNTGELFF,TGCAGTGCTAGCAGGGGAACGAACACCGGGGAGCTGTTTTTT
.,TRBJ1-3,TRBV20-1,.,CSATQGPGNTIYF,TGCAGTGCCACTCAGGGGCCTGGAAACACCATATATTTT
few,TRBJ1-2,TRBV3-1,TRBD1,CASSQADRGSGGYTF,TGTGCCAGCAGCCAAGCGGACAGGGGATCGGGTGGCTACACCTTC
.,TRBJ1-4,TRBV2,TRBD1,CASSQSYRQGLQEKLFF,TGTGCCAGCAGTCAGTCTTACAGACAGGGGCTACAAGAAAAACTGTTTTTT
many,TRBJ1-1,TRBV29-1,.,CSVGSKNTEAFF,TGCAGCGTGGGGTCAAAGAACACTGAAGCTTTCTTT
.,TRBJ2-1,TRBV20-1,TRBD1,CSGDRPNSYNEQFF,TGCAGTGGGGACAGGCCTAACTCCTACAATGAGCAGTTCTTC
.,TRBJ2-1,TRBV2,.,CASSEIGASEQFF,TGTGCCAGCAGTGAGATTGGGGCTAGTGAGCAGTTCTTC
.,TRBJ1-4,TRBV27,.,CASSAQGPGNEKLFF,TGTGCCAGCAGTGCCCAGGGTCCGGGGAATGAAAAACTGTTTTTT
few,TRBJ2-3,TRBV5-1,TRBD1,CASSLAGTAITDTQYF,TGCGCCAGCAGCTTGGCCGGGACAGCGATCACAGATACGCAGTATTTT